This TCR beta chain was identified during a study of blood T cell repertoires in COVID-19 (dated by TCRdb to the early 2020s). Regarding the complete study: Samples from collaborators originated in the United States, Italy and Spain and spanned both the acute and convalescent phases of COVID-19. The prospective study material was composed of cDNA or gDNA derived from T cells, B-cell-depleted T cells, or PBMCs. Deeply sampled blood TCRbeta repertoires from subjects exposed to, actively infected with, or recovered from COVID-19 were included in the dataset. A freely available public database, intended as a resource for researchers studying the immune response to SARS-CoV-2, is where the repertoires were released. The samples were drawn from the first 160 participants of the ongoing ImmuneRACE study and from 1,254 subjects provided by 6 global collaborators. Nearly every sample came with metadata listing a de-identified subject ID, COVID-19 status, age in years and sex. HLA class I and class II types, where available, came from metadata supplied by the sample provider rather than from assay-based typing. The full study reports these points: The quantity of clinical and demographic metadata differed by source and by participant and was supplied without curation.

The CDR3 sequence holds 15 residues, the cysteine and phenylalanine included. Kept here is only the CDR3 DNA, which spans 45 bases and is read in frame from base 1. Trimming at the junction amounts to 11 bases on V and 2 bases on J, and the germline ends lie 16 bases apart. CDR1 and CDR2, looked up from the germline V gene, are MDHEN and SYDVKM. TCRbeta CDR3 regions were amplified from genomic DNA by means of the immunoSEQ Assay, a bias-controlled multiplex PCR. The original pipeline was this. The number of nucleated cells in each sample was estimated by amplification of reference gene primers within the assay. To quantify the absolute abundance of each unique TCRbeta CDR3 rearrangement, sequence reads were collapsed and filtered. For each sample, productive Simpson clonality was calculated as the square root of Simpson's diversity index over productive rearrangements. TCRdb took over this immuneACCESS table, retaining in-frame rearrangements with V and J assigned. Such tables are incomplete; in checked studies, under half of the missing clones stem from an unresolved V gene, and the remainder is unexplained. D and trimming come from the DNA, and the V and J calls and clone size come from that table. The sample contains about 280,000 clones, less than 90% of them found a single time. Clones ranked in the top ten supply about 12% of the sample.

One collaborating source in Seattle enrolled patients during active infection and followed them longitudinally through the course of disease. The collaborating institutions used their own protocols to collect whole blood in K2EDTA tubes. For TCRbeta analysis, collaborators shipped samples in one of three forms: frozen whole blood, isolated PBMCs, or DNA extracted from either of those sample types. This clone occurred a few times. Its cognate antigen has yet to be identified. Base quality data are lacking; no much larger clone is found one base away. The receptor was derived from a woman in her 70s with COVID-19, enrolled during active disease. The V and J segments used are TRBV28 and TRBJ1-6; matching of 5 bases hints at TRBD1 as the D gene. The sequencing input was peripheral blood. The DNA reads TGTGCCCACTCGGGGGGTAGGACCTATAATTCACCCCTCCACTTT. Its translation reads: CAHSGGRTYNSPLHF.